What follows is one T cell receptor (beta chain) and its context. The antigen remains unidentified. Looked up from germline, CDR1 is SGHDT and CDR2 is YYEEEE. Trimming removed 6 bases at V and 9 bases at J, with 16 bases between. CDR3 length equals 13 residues. The repertoire was sequenced with immunoSEQ multiplex PCR; TCRdb's copy has only in-frame clones and lacks some. The sample records about 43,000 clones, about 81% being singletons. The time point: week 23, last vaccination. Vaccine doses each comprised 300 ug of mutant IDH1 20-mer peptide, with topical imiquimod. The donors had new WHO grade 3 or 4 astrocytomas; these were IDH1-mutant and ATRX-lost. The data derive from a study of a mutant IDH1 vaccine in newly diagnosed glioma. In the study overall: Patients had eight vaccinations, in weeks 1, 3, 5, 7, 11, 15, 19 and 23. Pretreatment consisted of radiotherapy, temozolomide, or both, with most receiving both.

General observations from the study: Whatever changes occurred in top peripheral T cell clonotypes seemed unrelated to pseudoprogression.

The chain joins TRBV5-6 to TRBJ2-1, with D perhaps TRBD2 (5 bases). The sequence was collected from a woman between 18 and 29 years old with glioma. Some clones in this sample may be carry-over from other donors' samples. The source was PBMCs, collected from a glioma patient whose treatment included an IDH1 peptide vaccine. The CDR3 loop reads CASTRGYGPEQFF. In DNA, the CDR3 is TGTGCCAGCACCCGGGGTTATGGGCCTGAGCAGTTCTTC.